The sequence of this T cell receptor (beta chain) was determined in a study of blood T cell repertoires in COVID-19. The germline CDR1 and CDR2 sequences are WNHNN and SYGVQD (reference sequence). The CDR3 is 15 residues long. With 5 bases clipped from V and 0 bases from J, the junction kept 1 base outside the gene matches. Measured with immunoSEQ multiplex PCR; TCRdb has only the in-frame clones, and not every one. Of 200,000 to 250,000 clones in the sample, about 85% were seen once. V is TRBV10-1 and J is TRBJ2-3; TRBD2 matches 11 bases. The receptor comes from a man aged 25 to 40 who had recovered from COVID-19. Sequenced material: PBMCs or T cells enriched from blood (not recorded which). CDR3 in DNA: TGCGCCAGCAGTAGGACTAGCGGGAGCACAGATACGCAGTATTTT. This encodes CASSRTSGSTDTQYF.